This paragraph covers one T cell receptor beta chain sequence. Its cognate antigen is unknown. Profiling relied on immunoSEQ multiplex PCR, and the TCRdb table lists in-frame clones only, not all of them. Seen here are around 70,000 clones, over 75% observed once, and the top ten hold around 0.5%. The CDR3 has 14 amino acids. The V gene end was trimmed by 2 bases and the J gene end by 3 bases; junction bases not matched to a gene: 4. The germline gives CDR1 PRHDT, CDR2 FYEKMQ (reference sequence). The data belong to a study of OX40 agonist ivuxolimab in advanced cancers. As for the study in general: At 0.01 to 10 mg/kg, ivuxolimab was administered intravenously to patients every 2 weeks.

Findings and caveats of the study: With doses of 0.1 to 3.0 mg/kg, CD4+ and CD8+ blood T cells had undergone clonal expansion by week 6.

The input for sequencing was CD4+ or CD8+ T cells sorted from blood, taken in a trial of the OX40 agonist ivuxolimab. This TCR derives from an adult with an advanced solid tumor such as melanoma, head and neck, liver or kidney cancer. The V call is TRBV13, the J call TRBJ2-7; TRBD1 matches at 7 bases. The CDR3 protein is CASSLSQGDYEQYF. In DNA, the CDR3 is TGTGCCAGCAGCTTATCCCAGGGGGACTACGAGCAGTACTTC.